The following is a T cell receptor beta chain sequence with its context. Its specificity is unknown. In building TCR beta libraries, iRepertoire HTBI primers were used together with Arm-PCR of CDR3 regions. TCRdb used MiXCR to reprocess the multiplex PCR reads, holding one entry per CDR3 protein. The sample holds fewer than 550,000 distinct CDR3 sequences; about 22% are singletons and the top ten take more than 6%. J gave up 4 bases and V 6 bases, and 4 bases lay outside the gene matches. The CDR3 is 13 residues long. CDR1 is SEHNR and CDR2 is FQNEAQ in the germline V gene (reference sequence). The source of the sample is a study of regulatory T cells in long-lasting Graves disease. Study-level points and caveats: Persistent disease showed a preference for TRBV28, TRBJ1-2 and TRBJ2-5. Persistent patients had more shared public clonotypes (around 2,700) than new patients (roughly 970). Persistent-disease Graves' patients showed less TCR diversity than new cases.

The time point denotes: persistent/refractory GD, antithyroid drugs over 5 years with positive TRAb. Generation of the TCR library employed RNA extracted from PBMCs. The patients included were those that came from an endocrinology department in Xi'an, China. Specimen: peripheral blood mononuclear cells (PBMCs), collected when the disease was refractory, from a patient treated with antithyroid drugs. The source of this sequence is a female donor with Graves disease. This chain connects TRBV7-9 to TRBJ2-5, with TRBD1 matching over 8 bases. The CDR3 bases are TGTGCCAGCAGGCCGGGACAGGTAGAGACCCAGTACTTC. Residues: CASRPGQVETQYF.